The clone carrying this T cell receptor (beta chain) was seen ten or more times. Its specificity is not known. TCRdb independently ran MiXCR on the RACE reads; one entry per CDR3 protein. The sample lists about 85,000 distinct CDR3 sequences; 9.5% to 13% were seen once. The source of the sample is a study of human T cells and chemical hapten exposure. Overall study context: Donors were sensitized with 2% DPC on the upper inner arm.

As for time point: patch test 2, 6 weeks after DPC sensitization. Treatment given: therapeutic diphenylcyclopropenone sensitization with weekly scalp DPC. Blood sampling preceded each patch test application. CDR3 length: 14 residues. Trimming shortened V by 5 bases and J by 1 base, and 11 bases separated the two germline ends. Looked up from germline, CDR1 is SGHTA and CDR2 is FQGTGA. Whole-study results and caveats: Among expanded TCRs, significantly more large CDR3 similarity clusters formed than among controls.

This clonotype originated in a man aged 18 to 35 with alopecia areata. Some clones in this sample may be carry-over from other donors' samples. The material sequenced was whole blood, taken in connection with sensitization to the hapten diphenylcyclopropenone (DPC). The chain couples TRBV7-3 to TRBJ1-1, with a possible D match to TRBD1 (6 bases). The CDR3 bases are TGTGCCAGCAGCCCACAGGGTCGGAACACTGAAGCTTTCTTT. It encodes CASSPQGRNTEAFF.